Following are 13 T cell receptor beta chains from one sample sequenced in a study of cytotoxic CD8 clonotypes in ibrutinib-treated CLL. TCRdb's table, derived via immunoSEQ multiplex PCR, lists solely in-frame clones and lacks some. The sample yields 130,000 to 150,000 clones, approximately 90% seen once. Sequencing was performed on PBMCs, taken after 12 months of ibrutinib treatment. The source is a human donor with chronic lymphocytic leukemia.

This chain connects TRBV30 to TRBJ1-5; 7 bases match TRBD1. Germline loops: CDR1 GTSNPN, CDR2 SVGIG (reference sequence). V dropped 2 bases and J dropped 7; count of bases not matched to a gene: 2. This CDR3 comprises 12 residues. CDR3 sequence (DNA): TGTGCCTGGAGTACAGGGGAACAGCCCCAGCATTTT. Residues: CAWSTGEQPQHF.

This clone was recorded only once. This chain joins TRBV28 and TRBJ2-3; D might be TRBD2 (5 bases). The CDR3 sequence is 17 residues long. V was pared by 3 bases and J by 1 base, with 17 bases between. From germline, CDR1 is MDHEN and CDR2 SYDVKM. This chain's CDR3 is CASSFTHSEVGTDTQYF. CDR3 DNA: TGTGCCAGCAGTTTCACCCATAGCGAAGTTGGCACAGATACGCAGTATTTT.

This chain links TRBV28 with TRBJ1-5, with a weak D call TRBD1 (5 bases). The CDR3 totals 15 residues. Trimming took off 1 base at V and 3 bases at J, with 10 bases between the two ends. Germline lookup yields CDR1 MDHEN and CDR2 SYDVKM. CDR3 region: CASSLFRATNQPQHF. In DNA form, the CDR3 reads TGTGCCAGCAGTTTATTCAGGGCCACCAATCAGCCCCAGCATTTT. Full variable domain (remainder filled in from reference TRBV28 and TRBJ1-5): DVKVTQSSRYLVKRTGEKVFLECVQDMDHENMFWYRQDPGLGLRLIYFSYDVKMKEKGDIPEGYSVSREKKERFSLILESASTNQTSMYLCASSLFRATNQPQHFGDGTRLSIL.

The rearrangement joins TRBV5-4 to TRBJ2-5; possible D gene TRBD1, 5 bases. The CDR3 extends over 15 amino acids. Trimming shortened V by 4 bases and J by 4 bases, and 17 bases separated the two germline ends. Germline V CDR1 and CDR2: SGHNT, YYREEE (reference sequence). The DNA for the CDR3 is TGTGCCAGCAGCCTCTACGCGACAGAGGCAGAGACCCAGTACTTC. This translates into CASSLYATEAETQYF.

The J gene is TRBJ1-4, the V gene TRBV7-2; D is uncertain. CDR3 length: 15 amino acids. V was pared by 5 bases and J by 8 bases, with 18 bases between. Per the germline V gene, CDR1 is SGHTA and CDR2 is FQGNSA. CDR3 bases: TGTGCCAGCAGCCCCCAGGTCGGGGTTCGGGAAAAACTGTTTTTT. Protein product: CASSPQVGVREKLFF. The variable domain in full, with the rest retrieved from reference TRBV7-2 and TRBJ1-4, is GAGVSQSPSNKVTEKGKDVELRCDPISGHTALYWYRQSLGQGLEFLIYFQGNSAPDKSGLPSDRFSAERTGGSVSTLTIQRTQQEDSAVYLCASSPQVGVREKLFFGSGTQLSVL.

J is TRBJ1-5 and V is TRBV29-1, with unresolved D. The CDR3 runs to 13 residues. The V gene's germline CDR1 is SQVTM and CDR2 ANQGSEA. V lost 3 bases and J lost 7, with 13 bases in between. DNA for the CDR3: TGCAGCGTTGATAGCGGCCCAGGCCAGCCCCAGCATTTT. Protein sequence: CSVDSGPGQPQHF.

The V gene is TRBV7-3, the J gene TRBJ2-1, with 8 nucleotides matching TRBD2. The junction had 8 bases not matched to a gene; V was cut back by 5 bases and J by 8 bases. The CDR3 has 14 amino acids. Germline lookup yields CDR1 SGHTA and CDR2 FQGTGA. The CDR3 spells CASSKVAGSDEQFF. For the CDR3, the DNA is TGTGCCAGCAGCAAGGTAGCGGGGTCCGATGAGCAGTTCTTC.

This chain connects TRBV10-2 to TRBJ2-5; D possibly uses TRBD1 or TRBD2 (6 bases each). The V gene's germline CDR1 is WSHSY and CDR2 SAAADI. This CDR3 has 14 amino acids. Trimming cost V 5 bases and J 1 base, with 11 bases left between them. The CDR3 region is CASSTGAGQETQYF. The CDR3, as DNA: TGCGCCAGCAGTACGGGGGCAGGCCAAGAGACCCAGTACTTC.

The chain combines TRBV5-1 with TRBJ1-1; no reliable D call. Germline V gene data show CDR1 as SGHRS and CDR2 as YFSETQ. CDR3 length: 16 amino acids. Trimming took 4 bases from V and 1 from J, leaving 17 bases between them. CDR3 sequence (DNA): TGCGCCAGCAGCCCCCCGGGTGGAGGGCAGAACACTGAAGCTTTCTTT. It codes for CASSPPGGGQNTEAFF.

The chain combines TRBV18 with TRBJ2-2; the match to TRBD1 covers 9 bases. Germline CDR1 KGHSH, CDR2 LQKENI. The CDR3 contains 16 residues. Trimming took 5 bases from V and 3 from J; bases not matched to a gene: 7. For the CDR3, the DNA is TGTGCCAGCTCAGAAACAGGGGGCCCGGACACCGGGGAGCTGTTTTTT. Translation gives CASSETGGPDTGELFF.

V and J are TRBV19 and TRBJ2-4; D is uncertain. Germline V gene lookup returns CDR1 LNHDA and CDR2 SQIVND (reference sequence). The CDR3 consists of 17 residues. V dropped 4 bases and J dropped 6 bases, with 22 bases sitting between them. The CDR3 nucleotides are TGTGCCAGTAGTAATAAGGGTTCTAGGATACCCGCAAACATTCAGTACTTC. This translates into CASSNKGSRIPANIQYF.

V and J are TRBV5-1 and TRBJ2-7; 9 bases line up with TRBD1. Germline V CDR1 and CDR2: SGHRS, YFSETQ. CDR3 length: 13 residues. V was pared by 8 bases and J by 5 bases, with 8 bases of the junction left unmatched. The CDR3 DNA is TGCGCCAGTCAACAGGGGGCCAGGGACGAGCAGTACTTC. It encodes CASQQGARDEQYF.

This sequence joins TRBV27 and TRBJ2-1, with TRBD2 matching 11 bases. V dropped 2 bases and J dropped 8; count of bases not matched to a gene: 5. Germline assignment: CDR1 MNHEY and CDR2 SMNVEV (reference sequence). The CDR3 covers 15 residues. The chain's CDR3 is CASSLTSGSWHEQFF. The CDR3 nucleotides read TGTGCCAGCAGTTTAACTAGCGGGAGTTGGCATGAGCAGTTCTTC.